The 22 T cell receptor beta chains below come from one sample, sequenced in a study of response to subunit inactivated influenza vaccine. TCRdb itself ran the RT-PCR reads through MiXCR, one entry per CDR3 protein. The sample has more than 200,000 distinct CDR3 sequences; less than 15% are singletons. Source: non-naive T cells sorted from PBMCs, taken 14 days before vaccination. The source is a man in his forties or fifties who received an inactivated influenza vaccine.

The V gene is TRBV3-1, the J gene TRBJ2-2; D is possibly TRBD2 (6 bases). The ends were cut back, 5 bases at V and 7 bases at J, with 29 bases in the middle. The CDR3 has 19 residues. Germline V CDR1 and CDR2: LGHDT, YNNKEL (reference sequence). The CDR3 loop is CASSGGANSPSFRFGELFF. CDR3 nucleotide sequence: TGTGCCAGCAGCGGCGGGGCCAATAGTCCCTCTTTCAGGTTCGGGGAGCTGTTTTTT.

The J gene is TRBJ1-6, the V gene TRBV6-1, with TRBD1 matching over 9 bases. The V segment lost 2 bases and the J segment 10 bases; nucleotides outside the gene matches: 9. The CDR3 totals 16 residues. Germline V gene sequence: CDR1 MNHNS, CDR2 SASEGT. CDR3 amino acids: CASSEMTGQGNSPLHF. CDR3 bases: TGTGCCAGCAGTGAAATGACGGGACAGGGTAACTCACCCCTCCACTTT.

In the case of this clonotype: The junction differs from germline at one of its ends, possibly a read error. This rearrangement joins TRBV7-7 to TRBJ2-3, with unresolved D. This CDR3 spans 13 amino acids. Germline V lookup: CDR1 SSHAT, CDR2 FNYEAQ (reference sequence). For the CDR3, the DNA is TGTGCTAGCAGCTTAAAGGTCTTAGATACGCAGTATTTT. As protein: CASSLKVLDTQYF. Full variable domain (remainder filled in from reference TRBV7-7 and TRBJ2-3): GAGVSQSPRYKVTKRGQDVTLRCDPISSHATLYWYQQALGQGPEFLTYFNYEAQPDKSGLPSDRFSAERPEGSISTLTIQRTEQRDSAMYRCASSLKVLDTQYFGPGTRLTVL.

Only a few counts were recorded for this clonotype. The chain uses TRBV6-2 or TRBV6-3 and TRBJ2-4, with 7 positions matching TRBD2. The germline V gene has CDR1 MNHEY and CDR2 SVGEGT. V lost 0 bases, J lost 4 bases, and 9 bases stayed unmatched. There are 17 residues in the CDR3. The CDR3 region is CASSYSISSGEKNIQYF. In nucleotides, the CDR3 is TGTGCCAGCAGTTACTCGATATCTAGCGGAGAAAAAAACATTCAGTACTTC.

This clonotype was seen only a few times. J is TRBJ2-5 and V is TRBV25-1; maybe TRBD1 (5 bases). The length of the CDR3 is 13 residues. V lost 2 bases, J lost 9 bases, and 13 bases lay in between. Germline CDR1 and CDR2: MGHDK and SYGVNS. CDR3 region: CASSEGADEAQYF. The CDR3 DNA follows: TGTGCCAGCAGTGAAGGGGCCGACGAGGCCCAGTACTTC.

J is TRBJ2-5 and V is TRBV28; D unclear. Trimming cost V 6 bases and J 3 bases, with 14 bases left between them. CDR1 MDHEN and CDR2 SYDVKM come from the germline V gene. The CDR3 is 14 amino acids. The CDR3 loop reads CASRLPHPKETQYF. The CDR3 bases are TGTGCCAGCAGGTTACCCCACCCCAAAGAGACCCAGTACTTC.

This clonotype was counted many times. V is TRBV27 and J is TRBJ2-1, with 13 bases that match TRBD2. This CDR3 has 16 residues. Germline-derived CDR1 and CDR2 are MNHEY and SMNVEV (reference sequence). J lost 5 bases, V lost 5 bases, and 6 bases had no gene match. CDR3 sequence (DNA): TGTGCCAGCAGTCCGCGGACTAGCGGGAGAAACAATGAGCAGTTCTTC. Its translation is CASSPRTSGRNNEQFF.

This clonotype has a handful of counts. The chain links TRBV7-3 to TRBJ1-1; D possibly corresponds to TRBD1 (5 bases). The CDR3 totals 16 residues. Germline CDR1 and CDR2: SGHTA and FQGTGA. The V end was cut by 4 bases, the J end by 0 bases, with 15 bases between. CDR3: CASSYRQRSMNTEAFF. The CDR3 DNA follows: TGTGCCAGCAGCTACCGACAGAGATCGATGAACACTGAAGCTTTCTTT.

This clonotype was detected many times. The V gene is TRBV10-1, the J gene TRBJ2-1; D unclear. This CDR3 comprises 13 residues. Trimming took 0 bases from V and 10 from J, leaving 10 bases between them. The V gene's germline CDR1 is WNHNN and CDR2 SYGVQD (reference sequence). The CDR3 protein is CASSESYVGEQFF. DNA of the CDR3: TGCGCCAGCAGTGAGTCGTATGTAGGAGAGCAGTTCTTC.

The sample holds a few counts of this clonotype. The chain links TRBV12-3 or TRBV12-4 to TRBJ1-2; a possible D gene is TRBD1 (6 bases). This CDR3 is built from 15 residues. Between the trimmed V and J ends, which lost 5 bases and 4 bases, there was a span of 17 bases. This CDR3 reads CASSPRRTEIYGYTF. The CDR3 coding sequence is TGTGCCAGCAGTCCGCGCCGGACAGAAATCTATGGCTACACCTTC.

This clonotype was observed a few times. V is TRBV24-1 and J is TRBJ2-3; no reliable D call. Germline CDR1 KGHDR, CDR2 SFDVKD. This CDR3 has 13 amino acids. The V gene lost 3 bases and the J gene lost 1 base, with 4 bases spanning the gap. Here the CDR3 DNA reads TGTGCCACCAGTGATCGGCGCACAGATACGCAGTATTTT. It translates to CATSDRRTDTQYF.

This clonotype was counted between two and nine times. This rearrangement joins TRBV11-1 to TRBJ2-2; 7 positions agree with TRBD1. The CDR3 covers 16 residues. Unmatched junction bases numbered 8, after V lost 5 bases and J lost 2 bases. The germline V gene has CDR1 SGHAT and CDR2 FQDESV (reference sequence). The CDR3 DNA reads as TGTGCCAGCAGCGGTAGGGGACAGAGAAACACCGGGGAGCTGTTTTTT. Translation: CASSGRGQRNTGELFF.

This clonotype was counted only a few times. V and J are TRBV10-2 and TRBJ1-3; no clear D. The germline CDR1 and CDR2 sequences are WSHSY and SAAADI. The CDR3 covers 11 residues. The ends were cut back, 7 bases at V and 0 bases at J, with 1 base in the middle. The CDR3 loop reads CASTSGNTIYF. The CDR3 nucleotides read TGCGCCAGCACCTCTGGAAACACCATATATTTT.

This clonotype was seen more than once but under ten times. The rearrangement uses TRBV7-8 and TRBJ1-5, with 7 bases identical to TRBD1. Germline-derived CDR1 and CDR2 are SGHVS and FQNEAQ. After removal of 2 bases from V and 3 bases from J, the junction contained 4 bases not matched to a gene. This CDR3 is built from 15 residues. In DNA form, the CDR3 reads TGTGCCAGCAGCTTATCTACAGGGGTCAATCAGCCCCAGCATTTT. Translated: CASSLSTGVNQPQHF.

As regards this clonotype: A junction boundary mismatches the germline segment, possibly from a read error. V usage is TRBV7-6 and J usage is TRBJ2-1; D not certain. The length of the CDR3 is 12 residues. Germline loops: CDR1 SGHVS, CDR2 FNYEAQ. The DNA of the CDR3 is TGTGTCAGCAGCTTATACTACAATGAGCAGTTCTTC. As protein: CVSSLYYNEQFF. Together with reference TRBV7-6 and TRBJ2-1, the CDR3 gives the full variable domain: GAGVSQSPRYKVTKRGQDVALRCDPISGHVSLYWYRQALGQGPEFLTYFNYEAQQDKSGLPNDRFSAERPEGSISTLTIQRTEQRDSAMYRCVSSLYYNEQFFGPGTRLTVL.

This clonotype was counted many times. The gene calls are TRBV5-1 and TRBJ2-7, with TRBD1 matching 8 bases. Germline trimming cut 3 bases from V and 4 bases from J; bases unmatched to any gene: 6. The CDR3 has 14 residues. The V gene's germline CDR1 is SGHRS and CDR2 YFSETQ. Here the CDR3 reads CASSSGQEEYEQYF. CDR3 bases: TGCGCCAGCAGCTCGGGACAGGAAGAATACGAGCAGTACTTC.

This clonotype was seen a few times. This rearrangement joins TRBV20-1 to TRBJ2-5, with D tentatively TRBD2 (5 bases). The CDR3 totals 13 residues. Germline-derived CDR1 and CDR2 are DFQATT and SNEGSKA (reference sequence). The V end lost 0 bases, the J end lost 3 bases, and 8 bases lay between the germline ends. CDR3 protein: CSARDLAEETQYF. The CDR3 bases are TGCAGTGCTAGAGACCTAGCCGAAGAGACCCAGTACTTC.

The CDR3 DNA reads TGTGCCAGCAGCTTCGGCGGGAGGGTGGGTAATACGCAGTATTTT. Translation gives CASSFGGRVGNTQYF. This sequence joins TRBV7-2 and TRBJ2-3, with 9 bases matching TRBD2. V shed 3 bases, J shed 7 bases, and the junction held 8 bases outside the gene matches. Germline V gene sequence: CDR1 SGHTA, CDR2 FQGNSA. This CDR3 has 15 amino acids. The full variable domain, rest sourced from reference TRBV7-2 and TRBJ2-3, is GAGVSQSPSNKVTEKGKDVELRCDPISGHTALYWYRQSLGQGLEFLIYFQGNSAPDKSGLPSDRFSAERTGGSVSTLTIQRTQQEDSAVYLCASSFGGRVGNTQYFGPGTRLTVL.

Written as DNA, the CDR3 is TGTGCCAGCGGTAGGGGTAACTATGGCTACACCTTC. Protein sequence: CASGRGNYGYTF. The gene calls are TRBV27 and TRBJ1-2, with D possibly matching TRBD1 (5 bases). CDR3 size: 12 residues. The V and J ends lost 8 bases and 1 base respectively, with 8 bases between them. The V gene's germline CDR1 is MNHEY and CDR2 SMNVEV (reference sequence).

This clonotype came up a few times. Compared with germline, one end of the junction differs, possibly owing to a read error. This chain joins TRBV7-2 and TRBJ2-3, with D maybe TRBD2 (5 bases). Germline CDR1 is SGHTA and CDR2 is FQGNSA. CDR3 length: 15 amino acids. The CDR3 region is CASRLGLGTTDTQYF. As DNA, the CDR3 is TGTGCCAGCAGATTAGGACTGGGAACCACAGATACGCAGTATTTT.

This chain's CDR3 is CASSQGQPNTEAFF. CDR3 nucleotides: TGCGCCAGCAGCCAGGGACAGCCGAACACTGAAGCTTTCTTT. V gene TRBV5-1 combines with J gene TRBJ1-1; 7 nucleotides align to TRBD1. This CDR3 comprises 14 residues. CDR1 is SGHRS and CDR2 is YFSETQ in the germline V gene. Germline trimming cut 4 bases from V and 1 base from J; bases unmatched to any gene: 4.

The chain has TRBV2 and TRBJ1-1; 7 nucleotides align to TRBD1. Unmatched junction bases numbered 4, after V lost 8 bases and J lost 4 bases. CDR1 and CDR2 from the germline V gene are SNHLY and FYNNEI. This CDR3 region has 12 residues. The CDR3 bases are TGTGCCAGCCGACAGGGTCCCACTGAAGCTTTCTTT. The encoded protein is CASRQGPTEAFF.